This note documents a single T cell receptor (beta chain) sequence. Which antigen it targets is not known. Base qualities are missing; no much larger clone stands one base away. The data belong to a study of blood T cells in healthy people across ages (dated by TCRdb to 2014 to 2015). Background for the entire study: In model experiments, template switching captured about one uniquely barcoded TCR beta cDNA molecule for every two T cells. Age-related changes in TCR beta repertoire diversity were measured in the study by deep sequencing normalized with unique cDNA molecular identifiers. Donors were grouped into four age groups: young (average 16 years), middle-aged (roughly 38), aged (about 59) and long-lived (around 80). For two donors (one aged 18 to 29 and one aged 80 or older), the study analyzed two additional independent replicas of 1 million unique cDNA reads from the same blood draw.

The donors were 40 or so Caucasian individuals from Russia, aged roughly 6 to 100 years, who were systemically healthy. Each donor gave approximately 10 milliliters of peripheral blood, collected into EDTA-treated Vacutainer tubes. Ficoll-Paque density-gradient centrifugation was used to isolate PBMCs, with at least 7 million obtained per sample. Trizol reagent was used to extract total RNA from PBMCs, with at least 5 micrograms per sample. For every donor, flow cytometry on a PBMC aliquot measured the percentage of naive CD45RAhigh/CD27high T cells. The CDR3 holds 16 amino acids from the cysteine to the phenylalanine. The read is trimmed to its CDR3 DNA, 48 bases read in frame from base 1. The germline V gene encodes CDR1 KGHDR and CDR2 SFDVKD. V lost 5 bases and J lost 0 bases, and the count of bases not matched to a germline gene is 6. Receptor libraries were prepared by 5' RACE. Sequencing was carried out with an Illumina HiSeq 2500. A second PCR of about 7 to 12 cycles was run with a J-beta primer mix and a sample-barcoded 5' primer. Each TCR beta cDNA molecule received a unique molecular identifier from a template-switch 5' adaptor carrying 12 random nucleotides. At least 2.5 million CDR3-containing paired-end reads were obtained from each sample. First-strand cDNA synthesis was performed from all RNA using the Mint cDNA synthesis kit, with priming by a TRBC-specific oligonucleotide. Following uracil-DNA glycosylase treatment, all cDNA underwent a first 18-cycle PCR with the universal primers M1SS and BC2_uni_R. Per the source publication's procedure: For normalization, 1 million high-quality reads, each with a distinct molecular identifier, were randomly selected from each sample. Reads sharing molecular identifiers were discarded rather than binned into consensus sequences. CDR3 identification, clonotype clustering and error correction used MiTCR with a Q25 quality threshold and the strictest error-elimination algorithm. Lower-bound total TCR beta diversity was estimated with a nonparametric unseen species model using Euler transformation. The public reads were quality trimmed at Q25 with fastp and then assembled into clones with MiXCR by TCRdb, keeping productive beta chains. CDR3 protein sequences are deduplicated, and each keeps its most common genes and DNA. The V and J calls reflect TCRdb's pipeline rather than the authors' work. The sample profile shows around 800,000 distinct CDR3 sequences; roughly 25% of them were found once. The ten biggest clones cover over 2.5% of the sample.

Findings and caveats that apply to the study as a whole: Because the CMV infection status of the donors was unknown, age-related changes in expanded clonotypes may potentially have been confounded. Observed TCR beta diversity correlated strongly with the percentage of naive T cells measured by flow cytometry. The long-lived group showed more naive CD4+ T cells, fewer expanded clones and increased TCR diversity than the aged group, suggesting age selection. Bulk unsorted PBMC profiling prevented conclusive comparison of naive and antigen-experienced compartments. Estimates of total diversity based on one million sequenced T cells were regarded as lower bounds and as underestimates. As age increased, observed TCR beta diversity per million T cells dropped in a roughly linear way, and a significant reduction was already evident by age 40.

The same sample was also used in a study of T cells of mothers and their children. The second publication reports: The donors were nine systemically healthy Caucasian individuals, made up of three mothers and their six children. cDNA synthesis used all of the extracted RNA, with 1.5 ug of RNA in each 15 ul reaction. In the second PCR, the M1S primer introduced both the sample barcodes and 2-4 random nucleotides. More than 9 million TCR beta CDR3 reads were obtained from each mother, and roughly 3 million reads were obtained from each child. Thymic selection similarly shapes TCR recombination output in related and unrelated pairs, with minor effect from inherited differences. Normalized repertoire overlap in related mother-child pairs was always slightly higher than in unrelated mother-child pairs, but the difference was never significant. Persistent microchimeric T cell clones were not detected, at a sensitivity of roughly 100 clones per million clonotypes. Deep NGS was used in the study to compare the TCR beta repertoires of mothers and children and to look for features that separate related mother-child pairs from unrelated individuals. On average, the children were roughly 11 +/- 4 years old, while the mothers were about 40 +/- 4 years old. After adapter ligation was performed with NEBNext reagents, the libraries were sequenced on an Illumina HiSeq 2000 with 100+100 nt paired-end reads. To prevent cross-contamination, the mother and child libraries were prepared a month apart and were sequenced in separate runs. For each donor, between 500,000 and 2,000,000 distinct TCR beta clonotypes were identified. Naive TCR beta clonotypes were estimated from low-frequency clonotypes matched to each donor's FACS-determined naive share, without sorting.

The chain links TRBV24-1 with TRBJ2-1; 7 of the junction bases match TRBD1. The origin of this receptor is a boy younger than 18 in good health. Sequencing used blood. Here is the DNA: TGTGCCACCAGTGGCACAGGGGATAACTCCTACAATGAGCAGTTCTTC. The resulting protein is CATSGTGDNSYNEQFF.